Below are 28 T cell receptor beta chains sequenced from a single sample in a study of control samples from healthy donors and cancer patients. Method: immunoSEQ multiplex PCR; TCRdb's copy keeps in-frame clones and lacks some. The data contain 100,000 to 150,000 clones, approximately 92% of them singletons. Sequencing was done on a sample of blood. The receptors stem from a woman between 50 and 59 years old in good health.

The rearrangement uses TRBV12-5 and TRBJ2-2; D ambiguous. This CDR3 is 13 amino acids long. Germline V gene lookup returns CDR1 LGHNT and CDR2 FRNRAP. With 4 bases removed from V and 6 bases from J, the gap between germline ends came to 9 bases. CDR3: CASGSLGAGELFF. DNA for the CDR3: TGTGCTAGTGGTTCTCTAGGCGCCGGGGAGCTGTTTTTT.

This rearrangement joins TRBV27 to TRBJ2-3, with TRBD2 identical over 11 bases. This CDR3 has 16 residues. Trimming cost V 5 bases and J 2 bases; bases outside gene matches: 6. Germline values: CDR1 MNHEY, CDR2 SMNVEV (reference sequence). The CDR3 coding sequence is TGTGCCAGCAGTCGACTAGCGGGGCCAAACACAGATACGCAGTATTTT. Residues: CASSRLAGPNTDTQYF.

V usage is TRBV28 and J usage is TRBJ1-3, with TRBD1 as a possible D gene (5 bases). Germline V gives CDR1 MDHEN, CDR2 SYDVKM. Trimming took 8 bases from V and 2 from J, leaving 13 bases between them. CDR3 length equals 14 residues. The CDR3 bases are TGTGCCAGCGGTCGAGGGACGCCTGGAAACACCATATATTTT. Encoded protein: CASGRGTPGNTIYF.

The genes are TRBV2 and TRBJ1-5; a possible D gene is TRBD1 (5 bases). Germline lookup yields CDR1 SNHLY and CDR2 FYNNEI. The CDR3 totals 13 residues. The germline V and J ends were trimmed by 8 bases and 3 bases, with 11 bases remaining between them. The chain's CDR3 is CASGRDYNQPQHF. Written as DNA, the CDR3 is TGTGCCAGCGGCAGGGACTACAATCAGCCCCAGCATTTT.

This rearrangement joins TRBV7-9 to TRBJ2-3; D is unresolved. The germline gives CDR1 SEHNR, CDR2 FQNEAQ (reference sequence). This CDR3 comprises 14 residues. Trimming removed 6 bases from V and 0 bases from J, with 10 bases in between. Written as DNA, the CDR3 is TGTGCCAGCAGTACCCCCTGGAGCACAGATACGCAGTATTTT. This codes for CASSTPWSTDTQYF.

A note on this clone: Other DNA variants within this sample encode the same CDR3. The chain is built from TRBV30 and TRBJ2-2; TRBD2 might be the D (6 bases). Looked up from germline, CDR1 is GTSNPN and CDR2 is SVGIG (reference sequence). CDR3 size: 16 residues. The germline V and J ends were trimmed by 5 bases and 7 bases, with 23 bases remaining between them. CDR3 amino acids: CAWSPSPAGLGGELFF. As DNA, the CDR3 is TGTGCCTGGTCACCGAGCCCAGCGGGTCTGGGCGGGGAGCTGTTTTTT.

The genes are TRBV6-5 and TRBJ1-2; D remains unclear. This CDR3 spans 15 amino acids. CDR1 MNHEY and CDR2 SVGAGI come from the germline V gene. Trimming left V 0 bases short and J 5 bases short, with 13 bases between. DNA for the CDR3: TGTGCCAGCAGTTACTCGACCATAAACCTATATGGCTACACCTTC. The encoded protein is CASSYSTINLYGYTF.

CDR3 DNA: TGTGCCAGCAGGCCGCCTGGGGATACGCAGTATTTT. Translated, it gives CASRPPGDTQYF. The chain links TRBV12-3 or TRBV12-4 to TRBJ2-3; D is uncertain. This CDR3 contains 12 residues. Trimming took 6 bases from V and 6 from J, leaving 10 bases between them.

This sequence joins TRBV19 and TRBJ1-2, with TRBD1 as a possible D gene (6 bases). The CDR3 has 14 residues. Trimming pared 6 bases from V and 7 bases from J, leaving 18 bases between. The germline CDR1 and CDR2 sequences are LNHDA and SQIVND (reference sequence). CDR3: CASSLQGSSSGYTF. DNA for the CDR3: TGTGCCAGTAGCCTACAGGGATCTTCTTCTGGCTACACCTTC.

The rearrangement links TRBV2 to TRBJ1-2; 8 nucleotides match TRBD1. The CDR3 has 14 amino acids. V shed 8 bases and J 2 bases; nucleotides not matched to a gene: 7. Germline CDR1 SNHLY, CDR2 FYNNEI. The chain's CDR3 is CASEAGGVNYGYTF. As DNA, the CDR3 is TGTGCCAGCGAGGCAGGGGGCGTCAACTATGGCTACACCTTC.

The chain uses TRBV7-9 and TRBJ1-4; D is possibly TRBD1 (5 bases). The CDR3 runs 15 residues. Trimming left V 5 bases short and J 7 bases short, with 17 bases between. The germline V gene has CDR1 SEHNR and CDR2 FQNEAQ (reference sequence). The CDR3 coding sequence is TGTGCCAGCAGCCAAGGCGGGGGTCACGGTGAAAAACTGTTTTTT. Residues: CASSQGGGHGEKLFF.

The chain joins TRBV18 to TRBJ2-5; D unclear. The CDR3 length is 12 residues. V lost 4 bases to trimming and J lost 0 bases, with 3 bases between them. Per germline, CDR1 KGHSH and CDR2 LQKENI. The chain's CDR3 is CASSRNQETQYF. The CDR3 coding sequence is TGTGCCAGCTCACGAAACCAAGAGACCCAGTACTTC.

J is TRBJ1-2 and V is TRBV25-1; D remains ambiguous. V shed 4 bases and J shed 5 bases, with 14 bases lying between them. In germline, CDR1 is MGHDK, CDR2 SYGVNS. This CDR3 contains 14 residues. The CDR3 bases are TGTGCCAGCAGTGCCGGGAGTCTTTTGTATGGCTACACCTTC. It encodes CASSAGSLLYGYTF.

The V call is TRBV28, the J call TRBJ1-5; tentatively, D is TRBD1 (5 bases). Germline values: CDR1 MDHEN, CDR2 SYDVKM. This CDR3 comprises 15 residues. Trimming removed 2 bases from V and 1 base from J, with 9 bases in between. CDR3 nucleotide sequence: TGTGCCAGCAGTTTAGACAGAGAAAGCAATCAGCCCCAGCATTTT. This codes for CASSLDRESNQPQHF.

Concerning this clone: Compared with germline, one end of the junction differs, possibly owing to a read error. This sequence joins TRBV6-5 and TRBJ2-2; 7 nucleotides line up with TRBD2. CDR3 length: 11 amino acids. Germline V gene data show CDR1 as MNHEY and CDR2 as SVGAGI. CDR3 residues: CATSRGVELFF. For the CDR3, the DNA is TGTGCCACCAGTCGGGGGGTAGAGCTGTTTTTT.

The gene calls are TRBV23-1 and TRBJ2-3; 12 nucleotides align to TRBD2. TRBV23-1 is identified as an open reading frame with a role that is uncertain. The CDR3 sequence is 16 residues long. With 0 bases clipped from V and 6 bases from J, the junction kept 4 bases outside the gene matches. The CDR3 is CASSQSPSGGADTQYF. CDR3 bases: TGCGCCAGCAGTCAATCGCCTAGCGGGGGGGCCGATACGCAGTATTTT.

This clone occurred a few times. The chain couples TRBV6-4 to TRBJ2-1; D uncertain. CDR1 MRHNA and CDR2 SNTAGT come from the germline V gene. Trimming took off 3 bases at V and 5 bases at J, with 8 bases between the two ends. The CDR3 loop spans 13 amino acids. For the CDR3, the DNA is TGTGCCAGCAGTGAACAATTTGACAATGAGCAGTTCTTC. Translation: CASSEQFDNEQFF.

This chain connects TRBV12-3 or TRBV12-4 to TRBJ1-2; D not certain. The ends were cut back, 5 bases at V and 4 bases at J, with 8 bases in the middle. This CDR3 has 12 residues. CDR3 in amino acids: CASSPDFYGYTF. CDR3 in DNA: TGTGCCAGCAGTCCAGACTTCTATGGCTACACCTTC.

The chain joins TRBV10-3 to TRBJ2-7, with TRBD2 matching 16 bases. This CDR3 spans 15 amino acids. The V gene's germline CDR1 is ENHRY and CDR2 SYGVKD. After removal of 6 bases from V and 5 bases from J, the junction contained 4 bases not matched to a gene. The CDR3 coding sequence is TGTGCCATCAGAGGGACTAGCGGGGGGGCCGACGAGCAGTACTTC. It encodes CAIRGTSGGADEQYF.

The DNA of the CDR3 is TGTGCCAGCAGCTTAGAGTATGGGACTAGCGGGGGGGCTGGTTCCTACAATGAGCAGTTCTTC. Amino acid sequence: CASSLEYGTSGGAGSYNEQFF. V and J are TRBV13 and TRBJ2-1, with 16 bases that match TRBD2. V lost 1 base, J lost 1 base, and 10 bases stayed unmatched. The CDR3 length is 21 residues. In germline, CDR1 is PRHDT, CDR2 FYEKMQ (reference sequence).

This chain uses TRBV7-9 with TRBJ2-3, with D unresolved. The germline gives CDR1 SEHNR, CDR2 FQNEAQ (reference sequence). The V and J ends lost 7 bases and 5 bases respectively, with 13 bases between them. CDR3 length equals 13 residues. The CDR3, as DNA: TGTGCCAGCACCTTGGTAGACTTAGATACGCAGTATTTT. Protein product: CASTLVDLDTQYF.

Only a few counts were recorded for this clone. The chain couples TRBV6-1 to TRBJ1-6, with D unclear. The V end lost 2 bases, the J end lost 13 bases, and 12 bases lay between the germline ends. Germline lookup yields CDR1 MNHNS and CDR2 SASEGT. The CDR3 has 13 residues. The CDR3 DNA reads TGTGCCAGCAGTGAATATGGTGTTGGGCCCCTCCACTTT. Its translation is CASSEYGVGPLHF.

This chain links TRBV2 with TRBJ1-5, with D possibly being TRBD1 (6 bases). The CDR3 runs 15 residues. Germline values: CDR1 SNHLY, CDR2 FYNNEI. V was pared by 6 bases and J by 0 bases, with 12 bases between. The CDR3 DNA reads TGTGCCAGCAGGTCGGACAGACCTAGCAATCAGCCCCAGCATTTT. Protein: CASRSDRPSNQPQHF.

CDR3 coding DNA: TGTGCCAGCAGCCCTGGCAATCAGCCCCAGCATTTT. Translation gives CASSPGNQPQHF. The chain couples TRBV7-9 to TRBJ1-5; D is uncertain. Trimming took 5 bases from V and 2 from J, leaving 4 bases between them. Per germline, CDR1 SEHNR and CDR2 FQNEAQ (reference sequence). The length of the CDR3 is 12 residues.

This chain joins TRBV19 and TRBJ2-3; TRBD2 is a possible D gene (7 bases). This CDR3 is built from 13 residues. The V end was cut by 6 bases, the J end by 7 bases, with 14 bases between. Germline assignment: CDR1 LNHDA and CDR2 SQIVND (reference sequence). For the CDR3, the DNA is TGTGCCAGTAGCCGGGGGGCTGTGAATACGCAGTATTTT. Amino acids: CASSRGAVNTQYF. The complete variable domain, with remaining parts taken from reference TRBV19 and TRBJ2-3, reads DGGITQSPKYLFRKEGQNVTLSCEQNLNHDAMYWYRQDPGQGLRLIYYSQIVNDFQKGDIAEGYSVSREKKESFPLTVTSAQKNPTAFYLCASSRGAVNTQYFGPGTRLTVL.

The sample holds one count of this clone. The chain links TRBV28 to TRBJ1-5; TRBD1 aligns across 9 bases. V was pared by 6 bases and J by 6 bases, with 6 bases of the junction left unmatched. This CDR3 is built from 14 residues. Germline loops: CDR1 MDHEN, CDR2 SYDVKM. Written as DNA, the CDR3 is TGTGCCAGCAGGACAGGGGGAACGGGTCAGCCCCAGCATTTT. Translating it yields CASRTGGTGQPQHF.

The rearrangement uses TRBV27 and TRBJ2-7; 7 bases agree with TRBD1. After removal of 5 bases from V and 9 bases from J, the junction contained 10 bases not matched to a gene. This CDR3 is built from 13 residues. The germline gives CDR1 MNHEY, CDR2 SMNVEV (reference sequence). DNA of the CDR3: TGTGCCAGCAGTCCGGGACAGCTCCAAGGGCAGTACTTC. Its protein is CASSPGQLQGQYF.

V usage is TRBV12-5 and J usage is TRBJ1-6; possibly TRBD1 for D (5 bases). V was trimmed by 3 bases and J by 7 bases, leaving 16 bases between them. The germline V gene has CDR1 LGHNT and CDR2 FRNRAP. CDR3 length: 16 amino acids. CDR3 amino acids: CASGFYSGTDNSPLHF. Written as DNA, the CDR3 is TGTGCTAGTGGTTTCTACTCCGGGACGGACAATTCACCCCTCCACTTT.